Sequencing of this T cell receptor beta chain was carried out in a study of response to subunit inactivated influenza vaccine (dated by TCRdb to about 2018). Looking at the study overall: Deep quantitative profiling of the T cell receptor repertoire was used in the study to follow responses to a trivalent subunit inactivated influenza vaccine. Study-level results and caveats: The authors suggested that each seasonal influenza vaccination may recruit only a limited number of new T cells.

The library was built by means of RT-PCR. Sequenced on an Illumina HiSeq 2500. The public sequencing data were trimmed at Q25 with fastp and processed into clonotypes with MiXCR by TCRdb, which kept only in-frame beta chains. When rows share a CDR3 protein, they turn into one entry using the most common DNA and genes. The sample table records 500,000 to 650,000 distinct CDR3 sequences; less than 10% of these occur just once. Roughly 13% of the sample lies in the top ten. At the junction V is shortened by 6 bases and J by 3 bases, with 9 bases in between. CDR3 length: 12 amino acids, cysteine to phenylalanine. Only CDR3 DNA remains: 36 bases, in frame from the first base. This clonotype was recorded a few times. No antigen is known for it. No qualities accompany the bases; no much larger clone lies one base away.

The starting material was PBMCs from blood, obtained roughly 24 months after vaccination. The clonotype was recovered from a man in his fifties or sixties who received an inactivated influenza vaccine. Donor details come from another sample of the same person, matched by shared clones. The chain employs TRBV12-3 or TRBV12-4 and TRBJ2-7, with the D gene not confidently named. The nucleotides are TGTGCCAGCAGGTTTGGTTACTACGAGCAGTACTTC. Translated, this gives CASRFGYYEQYF.